This TCR beta chain is from a study of T cell changes during pregnancy in multiple sclerosis. Data came from immunoSEQ multiplex PCR; TCRdb stores just in-frame clones and leaves some out. The data contain around 80,000 clones, roughly 94% of them singletons. The CDR3 has 12 amino acids. The germline V gene encodes CDR1 SQVTM and CDR2 ANQGSEA. Deletions cut 5 bases from V and 2 bases from J, with 10 bases between. Only one count was recorded for this clone. Source: peripheral blood, taken before pregnancy. This sequence was found in a female donor with multiple sclerosis, enrolled in a pregnancy study. The V gene is TRBV29-1, the J gene TRBJ2-7; tentatively, D is TRBD1 (5 bases). Written as DNA, the CDR3 is TGCAGCGTTAGAGCAGGGACCTACGAGCAGTACTTC. It encodes CSVRAGTYEQYF.